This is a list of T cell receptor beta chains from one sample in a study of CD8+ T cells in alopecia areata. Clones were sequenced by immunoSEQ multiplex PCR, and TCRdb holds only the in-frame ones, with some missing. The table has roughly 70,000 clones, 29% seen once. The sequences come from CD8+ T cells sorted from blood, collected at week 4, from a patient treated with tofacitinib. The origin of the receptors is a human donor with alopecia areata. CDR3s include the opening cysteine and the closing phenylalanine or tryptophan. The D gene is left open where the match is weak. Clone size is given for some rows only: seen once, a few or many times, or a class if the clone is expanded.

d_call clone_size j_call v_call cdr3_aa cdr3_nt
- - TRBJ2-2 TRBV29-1 CSVRTDLNTGELFF TGCAGCGTGAGGACAGACCTGAACACCGGGGAGCTGTTTTTT
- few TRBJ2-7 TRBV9 CASSVGTHYEQYF TGTGCCAGCAGCGTGGGGACTCACTACGAGCAGTACTTC
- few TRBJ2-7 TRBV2 CASIGRETYEQYF TGTGCCAGCATCGGCAGAGAGACCTACGAGCAGTACTTC
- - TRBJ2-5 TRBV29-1 CSVDPRGGETQYF TGCAGCGTTGACCCCAGGGGTGGAGAGACCCAGTACTTC
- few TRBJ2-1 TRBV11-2 CASSEEMNSYNEQFF TGTGCCAGCAGTGAGGAAATGAACTCCTACAATGAGCAGTTCTTC
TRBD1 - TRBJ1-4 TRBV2 CASSDPDRVSEKLFF TGTGCCAGCAGTGACCCGGACAGGGTGTCTGAAAAACTGTTTTTT
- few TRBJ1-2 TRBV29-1 CSVAREGYGYTF TGCAGCGTTGCCCGGGAAGGCTATGGCTACACCTTC
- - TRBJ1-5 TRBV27 CASSGRPGYNQPQHF TGTGCCAGCAGTGGACGACCGGGATACAATCAGCCCCAGCATTTT
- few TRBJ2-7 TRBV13 CASSLSDGSYEQYF TGTGCCAGCAGCTTATCGGACGGGAGTTACGAGCAGTACTTC
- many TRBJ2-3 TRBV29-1 CSVDTDTQYF TGCAGCGTTGATACAGATACGCAGTATTTT
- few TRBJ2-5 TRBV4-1 CASSQDPGGETQYF TGCGCCAGCAGCCAAGATCCGGGCGGAGAGACCCAGTACTTC
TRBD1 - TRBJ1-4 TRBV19 CASSPVPQGTNEKLFF TGTGCCAGTAGTCCCGTCCCACAGGGGACGAATGAAAAACTGTTTTTT
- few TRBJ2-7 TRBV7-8 CASSLKGSHEQYF TGTGCCAGCAGCTTGAAGGGGAGCCACGAGCAGTACTTC
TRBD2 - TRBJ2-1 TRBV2 CASSNRLAGVDEQFF TGTGCCAGCAGTAACCGACTAGCGGGAGTTGATGAGCAGTTCTTC
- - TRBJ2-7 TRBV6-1 CASSEDLAPYEQYF TGTGCCAGCAGTGAAGATCTAGCTCCCTACGAGCAGTACTTC
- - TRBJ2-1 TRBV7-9 CASSSTLPAPGSSYNEQFF TGTGCCAGCAGCTCGACTCTTCCAGCACCCGGGAGCTCCTACAATGAGCAGTTCTTC
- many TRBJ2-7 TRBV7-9 CASSQETVNSYEQYF TGCGCCAGCAGCCAAGAAACAGTCAACTCCTACGAGCAGTACTTC
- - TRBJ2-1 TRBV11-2 CASNLEYNEQFF TGTGCCAGCAATCTGGAATACAATGAGCAGTTCTTC
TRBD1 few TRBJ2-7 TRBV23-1 CASPPETGGDEQYF TGCGCCAGCCCCCCGGAGACAGGGGGCGACGAGCAGTACTTC
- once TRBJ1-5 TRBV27 CASSSFSNQPQHF TGTGCCAGCAGTTCCTTTAGCAATCAGCCCCAGCATTTT
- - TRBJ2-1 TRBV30 CAWSVPRRGGDEQFF TGTGCCTGGAGTGTACCCCGCAGAGGCGGCGATGAGCAGTTCTTC
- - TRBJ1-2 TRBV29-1 CSVYRDFGYTF TGCAGCGTTTACAGGGACTTTGGCTACACCTTC
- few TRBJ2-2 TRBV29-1 CSVAGHTNTGELFF TGCAGCGTTGCGGGGCATACGAACACCGGGGAGCTGTTTTTT
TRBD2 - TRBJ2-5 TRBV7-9 CASSFREAGYQETQYF TGTGCCAGCAGCTTCAGGGAAGCGGGGTACCAAGAGACCCAGTACTTC
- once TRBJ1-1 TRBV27 CASSLYGAAEAFF TGTGCCAGCAGTTTATACGGGGCCGCTGAAGCTTTCTTT
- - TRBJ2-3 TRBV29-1 CSARGGVPTDTQYF TGCAGCGCCCGAGGGGGGGTTCCCACAGATACGCAGTATTTT
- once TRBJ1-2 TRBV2 CASTHPVRYGYTF TGTGCCAGCACCCACCCAGTACGCTATGGCTACACCTTC
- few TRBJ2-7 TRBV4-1 CASSQVDSDYEQYF TGCGCCAGCAGCCAGGTTGACAGTGACTACGAGCAGTACTTC
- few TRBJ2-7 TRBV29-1 CSEYFPQGEQYF TGCAGCGAATACTTCCCCCAGGGCGAGCAGTACTTC
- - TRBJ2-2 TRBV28 CASSQAPRNRELFF TGTGCCAGCAGTCAGGCTCCTCGTAATAGGGAGCTGTTTTTT
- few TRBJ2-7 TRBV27 CASSPRELLYEQYF TGTGCCAGCAGTCCCAGGGAGCTTCTCTACGAGCAGTACTTC
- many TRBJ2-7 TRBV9 CASSVEGGSGEQYF TGTGCCAGCAGCGTAGAGGGGGGGAGCGGCGAGCAGTACTTC
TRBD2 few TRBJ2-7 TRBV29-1 CSVLWTSGSYEQYF TGCAGCGTCCTTTGGACTAGCGGCTCCTACGAGCAGTACTTC
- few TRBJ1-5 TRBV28 CASSPITGPDQPQHF TGTGCCAGCAGTCCTATAACTGGACCCGATCAGCCCCAGCATTTT
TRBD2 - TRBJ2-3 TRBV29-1 CSAVSGSGADTQYF TGCAGCGCGGTCAGCGGGAGTGGGGCAGATACGCAGTATTTT
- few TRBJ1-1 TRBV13 CASSLNTEAFF TGTGCCAGCAGCCTGAACACTGAAGCTTTCTTT
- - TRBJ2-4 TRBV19 CASTAKGRSIQYF TGTGCCAGTACCGCGAAGGGAAGGAGCATTCAGTACTTC
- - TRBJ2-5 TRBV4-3 CASSQDGSRGTQYF TGCGCCAGCAGCCAAGATGGCTCACGGGGGACCCAGTACTTC
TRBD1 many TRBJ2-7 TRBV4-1 CASSHLDRAHYEQYF TGCGCCAGCAGCCATTTGGACAGGGCTCACTACGAGCAGTACTTC
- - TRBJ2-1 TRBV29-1 CSVVAEVSDNEQFF TGCAGCGTTGTGGCCGAAGTATCTGACAATGAGCAGTTCTTC
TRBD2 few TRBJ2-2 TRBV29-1 CSIPYPSGNTGELFF TGCAGCATCCCCTACCCTAGCGGGAACACCGGGGAGCTGTTTTTT
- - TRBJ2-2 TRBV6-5 CASSYKESGELFF TGTGCCAGCAGTTACAAGGAGTCCGGGGAGCTGTTTTTT
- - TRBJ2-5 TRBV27 CASSPSGETQYF TGTGCCAGCAGTCCATCGGGGGAGACCCAGTACTTC
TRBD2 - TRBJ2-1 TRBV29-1 CSVLAGGLDEQFF TGCAGCGTCCTAGCGGGAGGGCTCGATGAGCAGTTCTTC
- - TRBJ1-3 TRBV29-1 CSAGQGNTIYF TGCAGCGCGGGACAAGGAAACACCATATATTTT
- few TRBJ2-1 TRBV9 CASSFWGSYNEQFF TGTGCCAGCAGCTTCTGGGGGAGCTACAATGAGCAGTTCTTC
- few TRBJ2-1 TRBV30 CAWSPAGSEQFF TGTGCCTGGAGCCCCGCGGGGAGTGAGCAGTTCTTC
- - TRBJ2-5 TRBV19 CASSTSGGETQYF TGTGCCAGTAGTACCTCAGGAGGGGAGACCCAGTACTTC